The rows below give T cell receptor beta chains drawn from one sample of a study of blood T cells in healthy people across ages. TCRdb independently ran MiXCR on the 5' RACE reads; one entry per CDR3 protein. This table holds about 1,600,000 distinct CDR3 sequences, approximately 38% found once. The sample taken for sequencing was blood. These receptors came from a woman aged 18-35 years in good health. CDR3s include the opening cysteine and the closing phenylalanine or tryptophan. The D gene is left open where the match is weak. Rows give clone size only sometimes, using once, few, many, or a class for an expanded clone.

j_call d_call clone_size v_call cdr3_aa cdr3_nt
TRBJ1-1 - few TRBV5-6 CASSPGHYLEAFF TGTGCCAGCAGCCCGGGACACTACCTTGAAGCTTTCTTT
TRBJ2-4 TRBD2 few TRBV20-1 CSAPHTGTSGGGQYF TGCAGTGCTCCACACACCGGGACTAGCGGGGGAGGGCAGTACTTC
TRBJ2-3 TRBD2 - TRBV10-1 CASSGVGGGPDTQYF TGCGCCAGCAGTGGGGTCGGGGGGGGCCCCGATACGCAGTATTTT
TRBJ1-1 - few TRBV10-3 CAISSGLEAFF TGTGCCATCAGTTCGGGGCTTGAAGCTTTCTTT
TRBJ1-2 - few TRBV10-3 CAIKGGDIYGYTF TGTGCCATCAAGGGGGGGGATATCTATGGCTACACCTTC
TRBJ2-4 TRBD2 - TRBV6-2/TRBV6-3 CASTYGGLVNNIQYF TGTGCCAGCACCTACGGGGGACTAGTTAACAACATTCAGTACTTC
TRBJ2-5 - - TRBV20-1 CSATGTKETQYF TGCAGTGCTACCGGGACCAAAGAGACCCAGTACTTC
TRBJ1-1 TRBD1 - TRBV29-1 CSGNTATGWETEAFF TGCAGCGGAAATACCGCGACAGGGTGGGAAACTGAAGCTTTCTTT
TRBJ2-7 - few TRBV7-9 CASSLAAGLSSYEQYF TGTGCCAGCAGCTTAGCTGCGGGTTTAAGCTCCTACGAGCAGTACTTC
TRBJ2-1 - - TRBV20-1 CSSDRFSYNEQFF TGCAGTTCCGACAGGTTCTCCTACAATGAGCAGTTCTTC
TRBJ2-7 TRBD2 - TRBV4-1 CASSPLRGTNYNEQYF TGCGCCAGCAGCCCCCTTCGGGGGACTAACTACAATGAGCAGTACTTC
TRBJ2-7 - few TRBV12-3/TRBV12-4 CASSLGSLDKSSYEQYF TGTGCCAGCAGTTTAGGGTCCCTCGATAAGAGCAGCTACGAGCAGTACTTC
TRBJ1-1 - once TRBV10-3 CAISDGQAILNTEAFF TGTGCCATCAGTGATGGGCAGGCCATCTTGAACACTGAAGCTTTCTTT